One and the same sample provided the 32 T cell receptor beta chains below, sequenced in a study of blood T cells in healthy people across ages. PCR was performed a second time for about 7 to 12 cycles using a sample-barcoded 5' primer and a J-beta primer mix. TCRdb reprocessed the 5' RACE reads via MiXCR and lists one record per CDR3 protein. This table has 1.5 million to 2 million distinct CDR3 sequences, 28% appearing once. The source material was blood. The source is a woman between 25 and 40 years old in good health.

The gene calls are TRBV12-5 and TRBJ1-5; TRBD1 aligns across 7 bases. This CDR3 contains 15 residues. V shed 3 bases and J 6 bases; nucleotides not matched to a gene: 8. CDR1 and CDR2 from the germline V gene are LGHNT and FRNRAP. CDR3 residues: CASGLTAGGSQPQHF. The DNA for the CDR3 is TGTGCTAGTGGTTTAACCGCAGGGGGTAGTCAGCCCCAGCATTTT.

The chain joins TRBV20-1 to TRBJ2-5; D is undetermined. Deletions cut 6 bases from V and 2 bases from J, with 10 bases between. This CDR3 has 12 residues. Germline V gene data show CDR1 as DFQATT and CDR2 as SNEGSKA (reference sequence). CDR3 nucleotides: TGCAGTGCCAAAGGGTTTCAAGAGACCCAGTACTTC. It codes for CSAKGFQETQYF.

CDR3 DNA sequence: TGTGCCAGCAGCTTCCTCGGACAGGTCTTCCTCCACTTT. Translation: CASSFLGQVFLHF. The rearrangement links TRBV7-2 to TRBJ1-6, with 7 positions matching TRBD1. The CDR3 runs to 13 residues. J gave up 15 bases and V 3 bases, and 8 bases lay outside the gene matches. Germline CDR1 SGHTA, CDR2 FQGNSA.

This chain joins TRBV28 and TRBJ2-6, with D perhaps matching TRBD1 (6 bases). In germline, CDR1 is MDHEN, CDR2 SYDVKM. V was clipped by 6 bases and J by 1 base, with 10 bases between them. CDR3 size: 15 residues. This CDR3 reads CASRGDKSGANVLTF. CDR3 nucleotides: TGTGCCAGCAGGGGGGACAAATCTGGGGCCAACGTCCTGACTTTC.

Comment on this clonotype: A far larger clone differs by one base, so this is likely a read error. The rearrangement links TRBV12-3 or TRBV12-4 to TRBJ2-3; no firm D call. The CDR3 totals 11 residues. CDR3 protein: CVSSFSDTQYF. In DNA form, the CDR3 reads TGTGTCAGCAGTTTTTCAGATACGCAGTATTTT.

CDR3 nucleotides: TGTGCCAGCAGCACCGGGACGGCCAGAGAAAAACTGTTTTTT. Protein product: CASSTGTAREKLFF. The J gene is TRBJ1-4, the V gene TRBV9; perhaps TRBD1 as D (5 bases). CDR3 length: 14 amino acids. Germline V gives CDR1 SGDLS, CDR2 YYNGEE. Trimming left V 4 bases short and J 8 bases short, with 15 bases between.

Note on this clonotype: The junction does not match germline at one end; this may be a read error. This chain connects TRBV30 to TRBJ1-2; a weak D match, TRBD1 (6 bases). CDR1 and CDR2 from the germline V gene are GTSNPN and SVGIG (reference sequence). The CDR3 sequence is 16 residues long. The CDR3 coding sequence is TGTGCCTGGAGTCCCGCCTGGACAGCTTCTAACCATGGCTACACCTTC. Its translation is CAWSPAWTASNHGYTF. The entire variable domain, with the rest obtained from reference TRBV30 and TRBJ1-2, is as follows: SQTIHQWPATLVQPVGSPLSLECTVEGTSNPNLYWYRQAAGRGLQLLFYSVGIGQISSEVPQNLSASRPQDRQFILSSKKLLLSDSGFYLCAWSPAWTASNHGYTFGSGTRLTVV.

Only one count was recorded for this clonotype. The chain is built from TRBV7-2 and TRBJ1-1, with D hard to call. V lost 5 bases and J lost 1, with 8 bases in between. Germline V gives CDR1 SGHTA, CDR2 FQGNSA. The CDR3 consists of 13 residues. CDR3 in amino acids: CASSIQANTEAFF. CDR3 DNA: TGTGCCAGCAGCATACAAGCGAACACTGAAGCTTTCTTT.

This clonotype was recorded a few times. The chain's CDR3 is CASSPTTSGDTDTQYF. The CDR3 DNA sequence: TGTGCCAGCAGCCCTACGACTAGCGGAGACACAGATACGCAGTATTTT. The V gene is TRBV12-3 or TRBV12-4, the J gene TRBJ2-3; 9 bases match TRBD2. The CDR3 covers 16 residues. V shed 6 bases, J shed 2 bases, and the junction held 9 bases outside the gene matches.

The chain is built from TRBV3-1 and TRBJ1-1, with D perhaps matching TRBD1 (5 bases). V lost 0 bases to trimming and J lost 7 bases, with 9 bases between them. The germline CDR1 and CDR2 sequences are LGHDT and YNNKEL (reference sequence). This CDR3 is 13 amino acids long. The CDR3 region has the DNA TGTGCCAGCAGCCAAGAAAAAGGGGATGAAGCTTTCTTT. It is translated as CASSQEKGDEAFF.

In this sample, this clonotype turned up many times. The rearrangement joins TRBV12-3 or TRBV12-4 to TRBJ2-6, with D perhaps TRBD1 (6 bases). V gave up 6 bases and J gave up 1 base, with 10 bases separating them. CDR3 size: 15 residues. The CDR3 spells CASSPQGSGANVLTF. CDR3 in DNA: TGTGCCAGCAGCCCGCAGGGGTCTGGGGCCAACGTCCTGACTTTC.

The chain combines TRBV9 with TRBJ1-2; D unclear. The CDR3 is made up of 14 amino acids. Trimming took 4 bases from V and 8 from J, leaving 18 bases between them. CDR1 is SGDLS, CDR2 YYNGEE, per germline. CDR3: CASSTLSPGSGYTF. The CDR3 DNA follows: TGTGCCAGCAGCACCCTAAGCCCGGGCAGCGGCTACACCTTC. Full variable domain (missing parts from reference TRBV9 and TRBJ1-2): DSGVTQTPKHLITATGQRVTLRCSPRSGDLSVYWYQQSLDQGLQFLIQYYNGEERAKGNILERFSAQQFPDLHSELNLSSLELGDSALYFCASSTLSPGSGYTFGSGTRLTVV.

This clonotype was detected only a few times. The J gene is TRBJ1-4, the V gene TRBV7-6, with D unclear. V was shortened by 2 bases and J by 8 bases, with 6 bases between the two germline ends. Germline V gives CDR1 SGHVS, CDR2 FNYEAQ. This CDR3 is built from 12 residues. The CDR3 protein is CASSLTEEKLFF. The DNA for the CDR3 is TGTGCCAGCAGCTTAACGGAGGAAAAACTGTTTTTT. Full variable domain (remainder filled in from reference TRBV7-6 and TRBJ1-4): GAGVSQSPRYKVTKRGQDVALRCDPISGHVSLYWYRQALGQGPEFLTYFNYEAQQDKSGLPNDRFSAERPEGSISTLTIQRTEQRDSAMYRCASSLTEEKLFFGSGTQLSVL.

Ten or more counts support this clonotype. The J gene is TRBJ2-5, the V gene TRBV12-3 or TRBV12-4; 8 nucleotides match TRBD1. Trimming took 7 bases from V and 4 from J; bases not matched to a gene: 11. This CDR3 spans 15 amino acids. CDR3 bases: TGTGCCAGCACTATAAGAGGTCAGGGGGCAGAGACCCAGTACTTC. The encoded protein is CASTIRGQGAETQYF.

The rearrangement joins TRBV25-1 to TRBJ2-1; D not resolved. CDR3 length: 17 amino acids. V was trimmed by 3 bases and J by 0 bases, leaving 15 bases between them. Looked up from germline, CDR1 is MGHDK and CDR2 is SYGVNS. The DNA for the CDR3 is TGTGCCAGCAGTGAGGCCGCACTACTGAGCTCCTACAATGAGCAGTTCTTC. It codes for CASSEAALLSSYNEQFF.

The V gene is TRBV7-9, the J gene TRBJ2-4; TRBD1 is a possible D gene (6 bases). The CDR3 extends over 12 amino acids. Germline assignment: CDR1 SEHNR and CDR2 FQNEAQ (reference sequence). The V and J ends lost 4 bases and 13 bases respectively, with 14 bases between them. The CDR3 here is CASSYESQGQYF. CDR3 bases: TGTGCCAGCAGCTATGAAAGTCAGGGGCAGTACTTC.

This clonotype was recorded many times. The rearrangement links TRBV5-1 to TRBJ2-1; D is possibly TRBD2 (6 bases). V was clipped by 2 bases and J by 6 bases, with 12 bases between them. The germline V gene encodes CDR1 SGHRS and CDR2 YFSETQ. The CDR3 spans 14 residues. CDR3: CASSLGAGLNEQFF. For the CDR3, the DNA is TGCGCCAGCAGCTTAGGGGCGGGACTCAATGAGCAGTTCTTC.

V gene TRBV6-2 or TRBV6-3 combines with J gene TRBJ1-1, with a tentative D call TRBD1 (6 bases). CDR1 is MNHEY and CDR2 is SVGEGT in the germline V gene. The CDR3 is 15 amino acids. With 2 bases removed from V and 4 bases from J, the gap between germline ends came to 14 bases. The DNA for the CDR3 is TGTGCCAGCAGTTACGCGGACAGAGGGCTCACTGAAGCTTTCTTT. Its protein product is CASSYADRGLTEAFF.

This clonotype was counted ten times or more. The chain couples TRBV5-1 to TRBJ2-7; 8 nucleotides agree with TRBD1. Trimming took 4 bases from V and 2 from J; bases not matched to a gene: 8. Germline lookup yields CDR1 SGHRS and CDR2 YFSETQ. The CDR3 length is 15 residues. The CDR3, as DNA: TGCGCCAGCAGCAGCAGGACAGGGACCACCTACGAGCAGTACTTC. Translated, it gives CASSSRTGTTYEQYF.

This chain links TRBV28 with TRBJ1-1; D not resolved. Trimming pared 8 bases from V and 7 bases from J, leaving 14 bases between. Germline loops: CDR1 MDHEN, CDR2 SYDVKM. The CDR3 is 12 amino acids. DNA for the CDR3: TGTGCCAGCCTACCCCCCGAAGGTGAAGCTTTCTTT. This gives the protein CASLPPEGEAFF.

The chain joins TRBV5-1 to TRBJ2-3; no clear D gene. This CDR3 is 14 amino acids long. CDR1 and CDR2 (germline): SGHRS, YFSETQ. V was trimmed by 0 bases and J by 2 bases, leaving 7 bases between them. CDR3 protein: CASSLEEPTDTQYF. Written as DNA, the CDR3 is TGCGCCAGCAGCTTGGAGGAGCCCACAGATACGCAGTATTTT. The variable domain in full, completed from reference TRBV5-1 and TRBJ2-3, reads KAGVTQTPRYLIKTRGQQVTLSCSPISGHRSVSWYQQTPGQGLQFLFEYFSETQRNKGNFPGRFSGRQFSNSRSEMNVSTLELGDSALYLCASSLEEPTDTQYFGPGTRLTVL.

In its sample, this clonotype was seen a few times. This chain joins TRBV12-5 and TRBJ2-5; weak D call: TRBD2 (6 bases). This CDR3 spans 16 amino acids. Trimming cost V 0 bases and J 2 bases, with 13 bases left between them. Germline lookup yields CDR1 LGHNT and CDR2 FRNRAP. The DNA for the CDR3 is TGTGCTAGTGGTTTGGTACGGGGAGGCCTTCAAGAGACCCAGTACTTC. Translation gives CASGLVRGGLQETQYF. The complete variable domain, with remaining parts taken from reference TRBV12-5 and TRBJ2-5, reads DARVTQTPRHKVTEMGQEVTMRCQPILGHNTVFWYRQTMMQGLELLAYFRNRAPLDDSGMPKDRFSAEMPDATLATLKIQPSEPRDSAVYFCASGLVRGGLQETQYFGPGTRLLVL.

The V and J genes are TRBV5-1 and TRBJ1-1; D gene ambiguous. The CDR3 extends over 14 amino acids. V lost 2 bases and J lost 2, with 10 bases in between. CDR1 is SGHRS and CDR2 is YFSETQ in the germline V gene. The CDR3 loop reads CASSFKPDNTEAFF. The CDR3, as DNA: TGCGCCAGCAGCTTTAAGCCGGATAACACTGAAGCTTTCTTT.

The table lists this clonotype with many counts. CDR3 in amino acids: CSVGVGDPNSPLHF. As DNA, the CDR3 is TGCAGCGTTGGAGTAGGGGACCCGAATTCACCCCTCCACTTT. V gene TRBV29-1 combines with J gene TRBJ1-6; perhaps TRBD1 as D (5 bases). V was trimmed by 4 bases and J by 7 bases, leaving 14 bases between them. Germline V CDR1 and CDR2: SQVTM, ANQGSEA. The CDR3 is 14 amino acids. The entire variable domain, with the rest obtained from reference TRBV29-1 and TRBJ1-6, is as follows: SAVISQKPSRDICQRGTSLTIQCQVDSQVTMMFWYRQQPGQSLTLIATANQGSEATYESGFVIDKFPISRPNLTFSTLTVSNMSPEDSSIYLCSVGVGDPNSPLHFGNGTRLTVT.

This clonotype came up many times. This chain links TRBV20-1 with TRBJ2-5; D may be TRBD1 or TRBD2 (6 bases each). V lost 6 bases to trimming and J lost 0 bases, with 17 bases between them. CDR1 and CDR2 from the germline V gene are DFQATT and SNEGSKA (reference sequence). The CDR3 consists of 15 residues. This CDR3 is CSAIYSGDYQETQYF. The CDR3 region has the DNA TGCAGTGCCATCTACTCAGGGGACTACCAAGAGACCCAGTACTTC.

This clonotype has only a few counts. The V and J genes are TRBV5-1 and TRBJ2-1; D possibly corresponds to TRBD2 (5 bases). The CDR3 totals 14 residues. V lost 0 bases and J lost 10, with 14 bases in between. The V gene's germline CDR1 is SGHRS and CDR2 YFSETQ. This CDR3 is CASSLDLGAGEQFF. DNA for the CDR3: TGCGCCAGCAGCTTGGACCTGGGAGCTGGGGAGCAGTTCTTC.

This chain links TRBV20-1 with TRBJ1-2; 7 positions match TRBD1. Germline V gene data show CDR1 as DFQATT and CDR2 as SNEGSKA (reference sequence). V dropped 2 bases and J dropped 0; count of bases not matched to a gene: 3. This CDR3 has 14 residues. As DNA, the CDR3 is TGCAGTGCTAGACGGGACAGTCCTAACTATGGCTACACCTTC. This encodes CSARRDSPNYGYTF.

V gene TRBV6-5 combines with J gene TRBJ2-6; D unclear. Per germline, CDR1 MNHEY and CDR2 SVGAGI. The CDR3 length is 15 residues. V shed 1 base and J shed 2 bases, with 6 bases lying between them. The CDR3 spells CASSYLIPGANVLTF. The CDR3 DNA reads TGTGCCAGCAGTTACTTAATCCCTGGGGCCAACGTCCTGACTTTC.

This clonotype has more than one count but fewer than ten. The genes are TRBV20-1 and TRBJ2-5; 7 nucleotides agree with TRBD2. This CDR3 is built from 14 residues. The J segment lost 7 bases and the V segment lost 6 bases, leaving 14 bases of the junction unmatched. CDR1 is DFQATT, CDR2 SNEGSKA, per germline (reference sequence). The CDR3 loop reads CSATAGTRGGTQYF. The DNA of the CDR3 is TGCAGTGCCACAGCCGGGACCCGCGGGGGGACCCAGTACTTC.

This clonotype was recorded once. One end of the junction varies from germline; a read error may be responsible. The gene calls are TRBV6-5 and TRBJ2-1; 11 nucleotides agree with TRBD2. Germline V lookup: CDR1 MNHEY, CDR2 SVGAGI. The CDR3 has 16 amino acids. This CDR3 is CAGSPLTSGVYSEQFF. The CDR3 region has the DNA TGTGCCGGCAGTCCTCTGACTAGCGGGGTCTACAGTGAGCAGTTCTTC.

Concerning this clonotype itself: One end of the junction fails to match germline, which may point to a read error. The CDR3, as DNA: TGTACCAGCAGTCGAGGAGGAGCGAATGAGCAGTTCTTC. Its protein is CTSSRGGANEQFF. The gene calls are TRBV5-5 and TRBJ2-1, with D maybe TRBD2 (5 bases). The germline CDR1 and CDR2 sequences are SGHKS and YYEKEE (reference sequence). The CDR3 runs to 13 residues.

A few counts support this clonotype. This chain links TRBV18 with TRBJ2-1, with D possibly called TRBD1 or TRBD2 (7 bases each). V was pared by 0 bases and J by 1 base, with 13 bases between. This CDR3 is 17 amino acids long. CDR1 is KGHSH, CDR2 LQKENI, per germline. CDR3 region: CASSPPQGGRSYNEQFF. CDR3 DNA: TGTGCCAGCTCACCACCCCAGGGGGGGAGATCCTACAATGAGCAGTTCTTC.